One and the same sample provided the 15 T cell receptor beta chains below, sequenced in a study of control samples from healthy donors and cancer patients. TCRdb's copy holds only in-frame clones and misses some; the assay was immunoSEQ multiplex PCR. This table has 80,000 to 100,000 clones, about 86% appearing once. Sequencing was carried out using blood. Receptor source: a man aged 25-45 years in good health.

The chain is built from TRBV10-3 and TRBJ1-5, with D tentatively TRBD1 (5 bases). V was shortened by 0 bases and J by 6 bases, with 9 bases between the two germline ends. The CDR3 is made up of 14 amino acids. Germline assignment: CDR1 ENHRY and CDR2 SYGVKD. The CDR3 DNA follows: TGTGCCATCAGTGAGTCGCAGGGTACTCAGCCCCAGCATTTT. Protein sequence: CAISESQGTQPQHF.

The genes are TRBV9 and TRBJ2-1; TRBD2 aligns across 8 bases. The CDR3 sequence is 14 residues long. V lost 5 bases, J lost 4 bases, and 5 bases stayed unmatched. Germline values: CDR1 SGDLS, CDR2 YYNGEE. The CDR3 protein is CASSGERGYNEQFF. The CDR3, as DNA: TGTGCCAGCAGTGGCGAGCGGGGGTACAATGAGCAGTTCTTC.

The chain links TRBV15 to TRBJ2-1; 9 bases fit TRBD1. This CDR3 comprises 15 residues. V was clipped by 2 bases and J by 7 bases; unmatched bases: 6. Germline V gene sequence: CDR1 LNHNV, CDR2 YYDKDF (reference sequence). The CDR3 DNA is TGTGCCACCAGCAGACCGGGACAGGGTAAGAATGAGCAGTTCTTC. Amino acids: CATSRPGQGKNEQFF.

The chain has TRBV5-8 and TRBJ2-3; 9 nucleotides agree with TRBD2. This CDR3 contains 16 residues. J was trimmed by 2 bases and V by 1 base; bases with no gene match: 5. The germline CDR1 and CDR2 sequences are SGHTS and YDEGEE. The CDR3 coding sequence is TGTGCCAGCAGCTTGACGACTAGCGGATACACAGATACGCAGTATTTT. The encoded protein is CASSLTTSGYTDTQYF.

The V and J genes are TRBV25-1 and TRBJ2-1; 8 bases match TRBD2. The CDR3 spans 15 residues. Trimming cost V 6 bases and J 6 bases; bases outside gene matches: 10. Looked up from germline, CDR1 is MGHDK and CDR2 is SYGVNS. CDR3 bases: TGTGCCAGCAGCGGCCGTGCGGGGGGCCTCAATGAGCAGTTCTTC. This codes for CASSGRAGGLNEQFF.

The V and J genes are TRBV12-3 or TRBV12-4 and TRBJ1-1; D not certain. Deletions cut 4 bases from V and 0 bases from J, with 6 bases between. This CDR3 region has 13 residues. The CDR3 sequence: CASSSTLNTEAFF. Written as DNA, the CDR3 is TGTGCCAGCAGTTCGACACTGAACACTGAAGCTTTCTTT.

This chain uses TRBV10-3 with TRBJ2-2; tentatively, D is TRBD1 or TRBD2 (5 bases each). With 3 bases removed from V and 5 bases from J, the gap between germline ends came to 13 bases. Per germline, CDR1 ENHRY and CDR2 SYGVKD. The CDR3 consists of 15 residues. CDR3: CAISDRVRLTGELFF. CDR3 DNA sequence: TGTGCCATCAGTGACAGGGTCAGACTAACCGGGGAGCTGTTTTTT.

This chain uses TRBV15 with TRBJ2-1; possible D gene TRBD2, 6 bases. CDR1 and CDR2 from the germline V gene are LNHNV and YYDKDF (reference sequence). This CDR3 is 16 amino acids long. V lost 1 base and J lost 4, with 14 bases in between. The CDR3 DNA reads TGTGCCACCAGCAGAGGGGGGGTGCGGTCTTACAATGAGCAGTTCTTC. Protein: CATSRGGVRSYNEQFF.

The sample holds one count of this clone. The chain is built from TRBV2 and TRBJ2-4; D is undetermined. Germline-derived CDR1 and CDR2 are SNHLY and FYNNEI. V gave up 5 bases and J gave up 0 bases, with 14 bases separating them. The CDR3 totals 16 residues. The CDR3 sequence: CASSPQIILAKNIQYF. CDR3 coding DNA: TGTGCCAGCAGTCCCCAGATTATACTAGCCAAAAACATTCAGTACTTC.

This chain uses TRBV7-9 with TRBJ2-7; 10 bases line up with TRBD1. The V and J ends lost 5 bases and 3 bases, in that order; junction bases with no gene match: 7. In germline, CDR1 is SEHNR, CDR2 FQNEAQ (reference sequence). This CDR3 comprises 15 residues. The CDR3 region is CASSMLGQGSYEQYF. The CDR3 DNA sequence: TGTGCCAGCAGCATGTTGGGACAGGGGAGCTACGAGCAGTACTTC.

This clone was detected once. The chain uses TRBV4-1 and TRBJ2-3; 13 nucleotides line up with TRBD2. The CDR3 has 17 residues. Trimming at V came to 4 bases and at J to 6 bases, leaving 10 bases not matched to a gene. The V gene's germline CDR1 is MGHRA and CDR2 YSYEKL. The CDR3 reads CASSRSRTSGSTDTQYF. The CDR3 DNA reads TGCGCCAGCAGCCGTAGCCGGACTAGCGGGAGTACGGATACGCAGTATTTT.

The chain has TRBV4-1 and TRBJ1-4, with TRBD1 as a possible D gene (5 bases). Between the trimmed V and J ends, which lost 4 bases and 0 bases, there was a span of 9 bases. CDR1 and CDR2 (germline): MGHRA, YSYEKL. The CDR3 extends over 15 amino acids. The CDR3 region is CASSLGGATNEKLFF. The DNA for the CDR3 is TGCGCCAGCAGCCTTGGGGGTGCAACTAATGAAAAACTGTTTTTT.

This clone occurred once. The V and J genes are TRBV19 and TRBJ2-7; D not resolved. With 5 bases removed from V and 4 bases from J, the gap between germline ends came to 12 bases. The CDR3 loop spans 13 amino acids. Germline CDR1 and CDR2: LNHDA and SQIVND (reference sequence). The CDR3 loop reads CASSVAREYEQYF. For the CDR3, the DNA is TGTGCCAGTAGTGTGGCTAGAGAGTACGAGCAGTACTTC.

The J gene is TRBJ1-5, the V gene TRBV7-2; D may be TRBD1 (6 bases). The CDR3 is made up of 15 amino acids. Trimming cost V 1 base and J 1 base, with 8 bases left between them. Looked up from germline, CDR1 is SGHTA and CDR2 is FQGNSA. CDR3 in amino acids: CASSLVGQSNQPQHF. CDR3 in DNA: TGTGCCAGCAGCTTAGTAGGACAGAGCAATCAGCCCCAGCATTTT.

This clone has just a few counts. The chain links TRBV11-2 to TRBJ1-5, with unresolved D. Trimming removed 4 bases at V and 5 bases at J, with 9 bases between. CDR3 length equals 13 residues. Germline lookup yields CDR1 SGHAT and CDR2 FQNNGV. CDR3 amino acids: CASSSNRDQPQHF. CDR3 in DNA: TGTGCCAGCAGCTCAAATCGGGATCAGCCCCAGCATTTT.